The sequence of this T cell receptor (beta chain) was determined in a study of technical replicates of blood from four donors. This table comes from immunoSEQ multiplex PCR, and its TCRdb copy is limited to in-frame clones, with some not included. The sample carries under 15,000 clones, approximately 94% recorded once. Germline V gives CDR1 MDHEN, CDR2 SYDVKM. V dropped 6 bases and J dropped 3; count of bases not matched to a gene: 4. The CDR3 has 14 amino acids. Source material: PBMCs. The V and J genes are TRBV28 and TRBJ1-3, with 8 nucleotides matching TRBD1. The sequence derives from a human donor in good health. The CDR3: CASSPGQGGNTIYF. In DNA form, the CDR3 reads TGTGCCAGCAGCCCTGGACAGGGTGGAAACACCATATATTTT.